This TCR beta chain was retrieved from a study of cytomegalovirus exposure and HLA in healthy donors (dated by TCRdb to the late 2010s). As for the study more broadly: An earlier analysis of approximately 640 of the donors reported more than 250 Gb of sequence data and about 100 million unique TCR beta sequences from approximately 180 million T cells. Across some 400 genotyped donors of the cohort, an average of approximately 240,000 unique TCR beta nucleotide sequences per donor were sequenced, and roughly 17% of those sequences were non-productive. Roughly 290 gigabases of sequencing data and 75 million to 85 million unique TCR sequences made up an early release that covered approximately 650 HLA-typed donors. To predict cytomegalovirus infection status, the study combined high-throughput TCR immunosequencing, statistical association of individual TCRs with disease status, and machine learning. The later analysis used no new phenotypic data to find candidate immune exposures, relying instead on TCR beta sequences and their occurrence across donors. Typing coverage differed by locus: A, B, C, DRB1 and DQB1 were typed in roughly 620-630 donors, DQA1 in about 560, DPA1 in 600 to 610, and DPB1 in just under 490. Both class I and class II loci were covered by HLA typing, at four-digit resolution. The genetic ancestry cluster associated with self-reported Caucasian donors included approximately 85% of the 300 to 450 genotyped donors. A handful of DR-DQ haplotypes were treated as single units for association and clustering because of strong linkage in the cohort. The study was designed to test whether signatures of past pathogen exposure could be identified by cataloging public T cell receptors. The study profiled the T cell repertoires of about 640 subjects by immunosequencing and related them to cytomegalovirus serostatus. A later analysis re-analyzed previously published TCR beta repertoires from 500 to 700 donors and added high-resolution HLA genotyping to study TCR occurrence patterns. In addition to the first cohort of roughly 700 subjects, a separate validation cohort of over 90 different subjects was used. Every discovery cohort repertoire had been produced on one sequencing platform. An earlier analysis of about 620 of the donors applied high-throughput TCR beta sequencing to assess whether each TCR beta V gene segment acted as functional or pseudogenic. In a later genetic analysis, genome-wide SNP genotypes for about three fifths of the 666 donors were used, and that subset was treated as a discovery cohort. Donor age, sex, ethnicity and CMV serostatus were collected together with the repertoire data. Summary of the overall study and its limitations: A few of the identified cytomegalovirus-associated TCR beta chains were confirmed in vitro to be specific for cytomegalovirus antigens. Most TCR sequences were observed very rarely across donors, whereas some public TCRs were present in many individuals. A later genetic analysis reported fewer N-insertions in productive TCRs among donors in an Asian-associated ancestry cluster than the roughly 670-donor mean. The authors suggested that the approach could potentially be generalized to other disease states and immunological phenotypes. According to a later analysis, TCR association rates differed among HLA loci, with DRB1 alleles showing the most associated TCRs and HLA-C alleles showing the fewest. The classifier was reported to diagnose cytomegalovirus status with high specificity and sensitivity in both the original cohort and the validation cohort. Because counts were too low, around 18 rarely observed V segments, including chromosome 9 orphons, were left out of the earlier analysis of several hundred of the donors. A later analysis found that HLA-associated TCR beta chains were more clonally expanded and had lower generation probabilities than equally common non-associated chains. Correlated functional status among segregating V segments might reflect linkage disequilibrium, but an unknown experimental factor could not be ruled out. At a false discovery rate of 0.05, a later analysis linked about 17,000 TCR beta sequences to specific HLA alleles. The study gave a list of over 150 TCR beta chains associated with cytomegalovirus. This cohort had only TCR beta chains sequenced, and the lack of alpha or paired-chain data limited which features could be detected. Roughly uniform sequencing depth across donors was assumed in presence/absence analyses, although this assumption may not hold. Because some donors lacked HLA typing at each locus, the association tests relied only on the typed subset. An earlier analysis of approximately 600 of the donors showed that most TCR beta V segments appeared in productive rearrangements either about 90% or about 30% of the time, which broadly matched IMGT annotations. V-gene and J-gene trimming of TCR beta chains was associated with a missense DCLRE1C variant in a later genetic analysis, and the association was replicated in an independent cohort. Some IMGT-functional V segments, including TRBV6-2 and TRBV6-3, could not be told apart with the 87-base-pair reads, so those segments were excluded. Most CMV-associated TCR beta chains appeared to be HLA-restricted in a later analysis, and the HLA associations seemed to be driven largely by CMV exposure. A further reported finding was that TCR beta sequences accurately predicted the HLA-A and HLA-B alleles for most subjects in the first cohort. Assigning TCR associations to individual alleles was difficult when HLA alleles, especially DR and DQ, strongly co-occurred. According to a later analysis, parvovirus B19, influenza, CMV and Epstein-Barr virus appeared linked to several top co-occurrence clusters. A group of highly shared sequence variants was considered likely to be a technical artifact of the sequencing pipeline. The only immune exposure information available for the cohort was CMV serostatus.

For this clone: What antigen it recognizes has not been identified. No much larger clonotype is one base removed from it; base qualities were not supplied.

Library creation used the immunoSEQ multiplex PCR assay. For the multiplex PCR, a mixture combining 60 forward primers for TCR Vbeta segments and 13 reverse primers for TCR Jbeta segments was used. Amplification of the CDR3 region of rearranged TCR beta genes was performed with a multiplex PCR assay on genomic DNA. On the Illumina HiSeq System, the amplified TCR beta libraries were sequenced as 87-base-pair reads. Per the source publication's procedure: In a later analysis, tens of millions of unique TCR beta chains were counted across the roughly 610 repertoires, and around 10 million of these chains were shared by at least two donors. A nearest-neighbor algorithm error-corrected the raw reads and collapsed the reads into unique sequences, merging closely related sequences to remove PCR and sequencing errors. CDR3 sequences were aligned to IMGT reference sequences to assign V, D and J gene segments. For a sequence to be retained, a match of at least six nucleotides was required to both a V gene segment and a J gene segment. A rearrangement was called productive if the CDR3 had no stop codons and remained in frame with V and J, and every other rearrangement was called non-productive. CDR3 was defined according to IMGT convention as the region running from the second conserved V-encoded cysteine to the conserved J-encoded phenylalanine. The earlier analysis of 550 to 650 of the donors excluded any sequence lacking an unambiguous match to a single V gene segment. An earlier analysis of approximately 590 of the donors called V segments functional above 56.7% productive rearrangements and segregating when the between-donor standard deviation exceeded 5%. To diagnose cytomegalovirus status from the catalog of TCR beta chain sequences, a statistical classification framework was built. A later analysis assigned V and J genes by comparing TCR nucleotide sequences with IMGT/GENE-DB human TR gene sequences. In a later analysis, CDR3 sequences and most-parsimonious VDJ recombination scenarios were assigned using the TCRdist pipeline. In a later analysis, every TCR beta chain was defined by the combination of its CDR3 amino acid sequence and its V-gene family, and reads without a unique V-gene family were dropped. To address suspected cross-contamination and a sequencing artifact, a later analysis removed 450 to 700 highly shared, low-generation-probability nucleotide sequences. For each public chain, a later analysis derived a clonal expansion index from normalized ranks of inferred template counts within each repertoire. A later analysis computed generation probabilities with a VDJ recombination model fitted to out-of-frame rearrangements, and checked the results against IGoR. In a later analysis, TCR-TCR, TCR-HLA and TCR-CMV co-occurrence was scored with hypergeometric tests, and a repertoire-size bias correction was applied to TCR pairs. A later analysis estimated false discovery rates by permuting HLA or CMV assignments 20 times. In a later analysis, co-occurring TCRs were grouped using DBSCAN, and TCRdist sequence similarity was added for clustering within HLA-allele-positive subsets. Co-occurrence clustering excluded repertoires with fewer than 30,000 or more than 120,000 public chains, plus five with anomalous nucleotide sharing. Here the immuneACCESS table is served through TCRdb, limited to in-frame sequences with V and J called. Missing clones are a known gap in these copies; in checked studies unresolved V genes cover under half, and the rest lacks a known reason. V, J and clone size reflect that table, while D and trimming were determined from the DNA. The sample includes more than 40,000 clones, with 45% to 60% observed a single time. Approximately 6% of the sample is in the top ten clones.

Measured from the cysteine to the phenylalanine, the CDR3 is 14 residues long. The entry retains the CDR3 DNA only, 42 bases that are in frame from base 1. CDR1 SGHAT and CDR2 FQNNGV are derived from the germline V gene. V loses 11 bases at its end and J loses 1 base; junction bases beyond the gene matches: 10. The cohort comprised 666 healthy bone marrow donors. At the time of sampling, every cohort member was nominally healthy, though immune exposures that went unrecorded were likely present. The donor was CMV seronegative and belonged to the group of 350 to 400 seronegative cohort members. Each donor provided a peripheral blood sample, and peripheral blood mononuclear cells were used for TCR beta sequencing. The Qiagen DNeasy Blood Extraction Kit was used to extract genomic DNA from the blood cell samples.

This clonotype was obtained from a man in his sixties in good health and CMV-seronegative. The sequenced sample consisted of PBMCs. The V and J genes are TRBV11-2 and TRBJ2-5; TRBD2 lines up with 7 middle nucleotides. The CDR3 protein sequence reads: CAVRWGGSQETQYF. The nucleotide sequence is TGTGCCGTCCGTTGGGGAGGGAGCCAAGAGACCCAGTACTTC.